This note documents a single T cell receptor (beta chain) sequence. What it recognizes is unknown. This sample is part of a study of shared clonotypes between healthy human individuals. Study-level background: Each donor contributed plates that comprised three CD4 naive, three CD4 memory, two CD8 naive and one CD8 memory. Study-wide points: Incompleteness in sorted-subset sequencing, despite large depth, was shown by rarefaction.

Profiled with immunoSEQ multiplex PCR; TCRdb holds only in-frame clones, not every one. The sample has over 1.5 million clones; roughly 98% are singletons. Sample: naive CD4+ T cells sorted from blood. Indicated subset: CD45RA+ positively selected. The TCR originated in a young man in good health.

CDR3 sequence: CASSYGPSSYEQYF. The CDR3 nucleotides are TGTGCCAGCAGTTACGGCCCGAGCTCCTACGAGCAGTACTTC. The chain employs TRBV6-6 and TRBJ2-7; no definite D call. Germline CDR1 MNHNY, CDR2 SVGAGI (reference sequence). The CDR3 is 14 residues long. Trimming removed 2 bases at V and 0 bases at J, with 8 bases between.